The clone carrying this TCR beta chain was seen many times. The investigators amplified TCR beta CDR3 regions from RNA transcripts. First-round RT-PCR of the TCR CDR3 relied on the HTBI primer set. TCRdb passed the multiplex PCR reads through MiXCR, listing each CDR3 protein once. The sample yields hundreds of thousands of distinct CDR3 sequences, 18% seen once. These data are taken from a study of T cells in Graves' hyperthyroidism and ophthalmopathy. V lost 3 bases and J 5 bases, leaving 8 bases between the germline ends. There are 12 residues in the CDR3. Germline V gives CDR1 DFQATT, CDR2 SNEGSKA (reference sequence).

The chain recombines TRBV20-1 with TRBJ1-5; weak D call: TRBD1 (5 bases). The receptor's source is a woman between 50 and 59 years old with Graves' hyperthyroidism that later progressed to Graves' ophthalmopathy. The specimen was blood. Written as DNA, the CDR3 is TGCAGTGCTAGTTCGGGGGATCAGCCCCAGCATTTT. It translates to CSASSGDQPQHF.